These 32 T cell receptor beta chains were all obtained from the same sample, sequenced in a study of blood T cell repertoires in COVID-19. Here immunoSEQ multiplex PCR was the method, and the copy in TCRdb shows in-frame clones only, minus some. Found here are about 300,000 clones, around 90% of them singletons; the top ten hold 5% to 5.5%. The specimen sequenced was PBMCs or T cells enriched from blood (not recorded which). These receptors were taken from a man between 60 and 75 years old who had recovered from COVID-19.

The chain employs TRBV7-2 and TRBJ2-3; TRBD2 agrees at 12 bases. CDR1 and CDR2 (germline): SGHTA, FQGNSA. The trim removed 0 bases at V and 7 bases at J, leaving 8 bases unmatched. The CDR3 consists of 17 residues. The CDR3 nucleotides read TGTGCCAGCAGCTTAGCGGCTAGCGGGGGGGTAGTGTATACGCAGTATTTT. It encodes CASSLAASGGVVYTQYF.

As for this clone: The same CDR3 also results from other DNA sequences found in this sample. The chain couples TRBV5-1 to TRBJ2-2; 7 positions agree with TRBD1. V gave up 0 bases and J gave up 5 bases; unmatched junction bases: 1. CDR1 is SGHRS and CDR2 is YFSETQ in the germline V gene. The CDR3 spans 14 residues. In nucleotides, the CDR3 is TGCGCCAGCAGCTTGGACAGGGGTACCGGGGAGCTGTTTTTT. Encoded protein: CASSLDRGTGELFF.

The chain recombines TRBV6-5 with TRBJ1-2; 7 nucleotides agree with TRBD1. Trimming at V came to 10 bases and at J to 2 bases, leaving 4 bases not matched to a gene. The CDR3 consists of 12 residues. Germline V lookup: CDR1 MNHEY, CDR2 SVGAGI. The CDR3 DNA sequence: TGTGCCACCTCACAGGGGAACTATGGCTACACCTTC. Protein product: CATSQGNYGYTF.

The chain joins TRBV28 to TRBJ2-7; D remains ambiguous. Trimming stripped 3 bases from V and 6 bases from J, with 12 bases between. Germline lookup yields CDR1 MDHEN and CDR2 SYDVKM. The CDR3 loop spans 13 amino acids. CDR3 nucleotide sequence: TGTGCCAGCAGTTTGCCCGTTCCGGGCGAGCAGTACTTC. Translation: CASSLPVPGEQYF.

This clone was counted a single time. The gene calls are TRBV14 and TRBJ2-5; 10 bases agree with TRBD2. The germline CDR1 and CDR2 sequences are SGHDN and FVKESK. CDR3 length: 17 amino acids. After removal of 1 base from V and 4 bases from J, the junction contained 9 bases not matched to a gene. The CDR3 protein is CASSQARARLAGETQYF. The CDR3 DNA sequence: TGTGCCAGCAGCCAAGCAAGGGCGAGACTAGCGGGAGAGACCCAGTACTTC.

This clone was observed a handful of times. The chain's CDR3 is CASTLMGPVNTEAFF. CDR3 sequence (DNA): TGTGCCAGCACCCTCATGGGCCCGGTGAACACTGAAGCTTTCTTT. V gene TRBV28 combines with J gene TRBJ1-1; the D is unclear. V was trimmed by 7 bases and J by 0 bases, leaving 15 bases between them. Germline CDR1 is MDHEN and CDR2 is SYDVKM. The CDR3 is made up of 15 amino acids. The full variable domain, its missing parts supplied by reference TRBV28 and TRBJ1-1, is DVKVTQSSRYLVKRTGEKVFLECVQDMDHENMFWYRQDPGLGLRLIYFSYDVKMKEKGDIPEGYSVSREKKERFSLILESASTNQTSMYLCASTLMGPVNTEAFFGQGTRLTVV.

V and J are TRBV11-3 and TRBJ2-3; no definite D call. The CDR3 sequence is 13 residues long. CDR1 is SGHNT, CDR2 YENEEA, per germline. Trimming stripped 6 bases from V and 0 bases from J, with 7 bases between. The CDR3 spells CASRKTSTDTQYF. CDR3 DNA: TGTGCCAGCAGAAAGACTAGCACAGATACGCAGTATTTT.

V gene TRBV28 combines with J gene TRBJ1-1, with D uncertain. CDR3 length: 13 residues. Germline loops: CDR1 MDHEN, CDR2 SYDVKM. Trimming cost V 5 bases and J 12 bases, with 19 bases left between them. The CDR3 sequence: CASSPYVPAATFF. CDR3 nucleotide sequence: TGTGCCAGCAGTCCTTACGTTCCCGCGGCGACTTTCTTT.

In DNA, the CDR3 is TGCGCCAGCAGCCAAGAGTTGTCGGGACACCTAAACATTCAGTACTTC. Protein: CASSQELSGHLNIQYF. The genes are TRBV4-3 and TRBJ2-4; the D gene is possibly TRBD1 (6 bases). Germline CDR1 reads LGHNA; CDR2 reads YSLEER. The CDR3 sequence is 16 residues long. V dropped 0 bases and J dropped 6 bases, with 15 bases sitting between them.

This sequence joins TRBV5-1 and TRBJ2-7; D possibly corresponds to TRBD1 (6 bases). Trimming cost V 2 bases and J 0 bases, with 9 bases left between them. The CDR3 loop spans 14 amino acids. Germline CDR1 and CDR2: SGHRS and YFSETQ. The CDR3 sequence: CASSLQGNSYEQYF. For the CDR3, the DNA is TGCGCCAGCAGCTTACAGGGAAACTCCTACGAGCAGTACTTC.

The chain recombines TRBV11-2 with TRBJ1-1; TRBD1 agrees at 9 bases. Trimming cost V 5 bases and J 3 bases; bases outside gene matches: 10. CDR3 length: 16 residues. Germline V gene sequence: CDR1 SGHAT, CDR2 FQNNGV. The CDR3: CASSLMDRGWDTEAFF. CDR3 sequence (DNA): TGTGCCAGCAGCCTAATGGACAGGGGATGGGACACTGAAGCTTTCTTT.

The chain combines TRBV27 with TRBJ2-2, with 10 bases fitting TRBD1. CDR3 length: 16 residues. Per germline, CDR1 MNHEY and CDR2 SMNVEV (reference sequence). V lost 7 bases to trimming and J lost 3 bases; unmatched junction nucleotides: 8. CDR3 bases: TGTGCCAGCACCTCCCGGGACAGGGGTCACACCGGGGAGCTGTTTTTT. Translated: CASTSRDRGHTGELFF.

The chain uses TRBV6-1 and TRBJ1-5, with a tentative D call TRBD1 (5 bases). Germline V lookup: CDR1 MNHNS, CDR2 SASEGT. CDR3 size: 16 residues. V was cut by 2 bases and J by 5 bases, with 16 bases left in between. The CDR3 coding sequence is TGTGCCAGCAGTGAAAGGGCGACAGTTTCGGATCAGCCCCAGCATTTT. Translating it yields CASSERATVSDQPQHF.

This chain links TRBV4-3 with TRBJ1-5; possibly TRBD1 for D (5 bases). CDR1 is LGHNA and CDR2 is YSLEER in the germline V gene. The CDR3 covers 15 residues. With 0 bases removed from V and 5 bases from J, the gap between germline ends came to 11 bases. As DNA, the CDR3 is TGCGCCAGCAGCCAAGATGGGGGGTGGGATCAGCCCCAGCATTTT. Translation gives CASSQDGGWDQPQHF.

The V gene is TRBV2, the J gene TRBJ1-4; tentatively, D is TRBD1 (5 bases). Germline CDR1 is SNHLY and CDR2 is FYNNEI. V gave up 8 bases and J gave up 3 bases, with 10 bases separating them. The CDR3 totals 13 residues. CDR3: CASSGGANEKLFF. CDR3 sequence (DNA): TGTGCCAGCTCCGGGGGGGCTAATGAAAAACTGTTTTTT.

This rearrangement joins TRBV6-5 to TRBJ2-3, with 10 bases identical to TRBD2. Germline CDR1 is MNHEY and CDR2 is SVGAGI. J was trimmed by 3 bases and V by 6 bases; bases with no gene match: 3. This CDR3 region has 14 residues. CDR3: CASRLAGETDTQYF. The CDR3 DNA reads as TGTGCCAGCAGGCTAGCGGGAGAGACAGATACGCAGTATTTT.

The sample holds one count of this clone. This chain uses TRBV11-1 with TRBJ2-2; a weak D match, TRBD2 (5 bases). CDR3 size: 15 residues. Trimming shortened V by 0 bases and J by 4 bases, and 9 bases separated the two germline ends. Germline loops: CDR1 SGHAT, CDR2 FQDESV (reference sequence). The CDR3 spells CASSLARVGTGELFF. DNA of the CDR3: TGTGCCAGCAGCTTAGCGAGGGTGGGCACCGGGGAGCTGTTTTTT.

The chain has TRBV30 and TRBJ1-3; 10 bases fit TRBD1. Germline trimming cut 0 bases from V and 0 bases from J; bases unmatched to any gene: 14. The CDR3 loop spans 20 amino acids. The germline gives CDR1 GTSNPN, CDR2 SVGIG (reference sequence). This CDR3 reads CAWSVLRSGQGPSSGNTIYF. Here the CDR3 DNA reads TGTGCCTGGAGTGTACTTCGATCGGGACAGGGGCCCTCCTCTGGAAACACCATATATTTT.

The V and J genes are TRBV5-6 and TRBJ1-4, with 7 positions matching TRBD1. The V gene end was trimmed by 1 base and the J gene end by 5 bases; junction bases not matched to a gene: 5. Germline lookup yields CDR1 SGHDT and CDR2 YYEEEE. The CDR3 consists of 15 residues. As DNA, the CDR3 is TGTGCCAGCAGCTTGTTACGAGGGGGCAATGAAAAACTGTTTTTT. Translating gives CASSLLRGGNEKLFF.

This chain uses TRBV6-6 with TRBJ2-7; D call uncertain. CDR1 and CDR2 (germline): MNHNY, SVGAGI (reference sequence). The CDR3 consists of 12 residues. Trimming stripped 4 bases from V and 6 bases from J, with 10 bases between. CDR3 coding DNA: TGTGCCAGCAGTTTAAACTCTGTCGAGCAGTACTTC. It encodes CASSLNSVEQYF.

This chain connects TRBV28 to TRBJ2-1; 9 bases align to TRBD1. CDR1 and CDR2 (germline): MDHEN, SYDVKM. The CDR3 is made up of 15 amino acids. The V gene end was trimmed by 5 bases and the J gene end by 0 bases; junction bases not matched to a gene: 2. In DNA form, the CDR3 reads TGTGCCAGCAGTGAGACAGGGGGCTCCTACAATGAGCAGTTCTTC. Amino acids: CASSETGGSYNEQFF.

The chain joins TRBV7-2 to TRBJ1-2, with a possible D match to TRBD1 (6 bases). Per the germline V gene, CDR1 is SGHTA and CDR2 is FQGNSA. V was pared by 0 bases and J by 7 bases, with 12 bases between. The CDR3 has 14 residues. CDR3 bases: TGTGCCAGCAGCTTAGCCAGGGGAGGGGGTGGCTACACCTTC. Translated: CASSLARGGGGYTF.

The chain employs TRBV5-3 and TRBJ1-2, with 9 bases lining up with TRBD1. TRBV5-3 is placed among ORFs of uncertain function. This CDR3 comprises 16 residues. The V gene end was trimmed by 4 bases and the J gene end by 3 bases; junction bases not matched to a gene: 10. In nucleotides, the CDR3 is TGTGCCAGAAGCCCCCCAACAGGGGGCGAGGACTATGGCTACACCTTC. Translated, it gives CARSPPTGGEDYGYTF.

The rearrangement joins TRBV19 to TRBJ2-1; 7 bases map to TRBD2. CDR1 is LNHDA and CDR2 is SQIVND in the germline V gene (reference sequence). The CDR3 is made up of 14 amino acids. V was clipped by 3 bases and J by 7 bases; unmatched bases: 6. CDR3 region: CASSIWLAENEQFF. The CDR3, as DNA: TGTGCCAGTAGTATCTGGCTAGCGGAAAATGAGCAGTTCTTC.

The J gene is TRBJ1-1, the V gene TRBV5-1; no clear D gene. V lost 3 bases to trimming and J lost 4 bases, with 13 bases between them. Germline CDR1 is SGHRS and CDR2 is YFSETQ. This CDR3 has 14 residues. DNA of the CDR3: TGCGCCAGCAGCTCCCCCGGGAGGAGCACTGAAGCTTTCTTT. Translating it yields CASSSPGRSTEAFF.

This clone was counted ten times or more. The rearrangement joins TRBV5-1 to TRBJ1-6; 8 positions agree with TRBD1. The CDR3 sequence is 14 residues long. Germline V CDR1 and CDR2: SGHRS, YFSETQ. The V and J ends lost 0 bases and 9 bases, in that order; junction bases with no gene match: 2. The DNA for the CDR3 is TGCGCCAGCAGCTTGGCAGGGGGCAGTTCACCCCTCCACTTT. This gives the protein CASSLAGGSSPLHF.

This sequence joins TRBV28 and TRBJ1-2; D is perhaps TRBD1 (6 bases). This CDR3 has 15 residues. CDR1 is MDHEN and CDR2 is SYDVKM in the germline V gene. V lost 5 bases and J 0 bases, leaving 13 bases between the germline ends. The CDR3 region is CASSNLQGANYGYTF. The CDR3 DNA reads TGTGCCAGCAGTAACCTACAGGGAGCTAACTATGGCTACACCTTC.

This rearrangement joins TRBV11-3 to TRBJ2-2, with D perhaps TRBD2 (5 bases). This CDR3 contains 13 residues. Germline V gives CDR1 SGHNT, CDR2 YENEEA. Trimming took 4 bases from V and 7 from J, leaving 10 bases between them. CDR3 DNA sequence: TGTGCCAGCAGCTCTCTAGAGGGCGGGGAGCTGTTTTTT. Translated, it gives CASSSLEGGELFF.

This chain connects TRBV5-1 to TRBJ2-2; D perhaps matches TRBD2 (6 bases). Looked up from germline, CDR1 is SGHRS and CDR2 is YFSETQ. The V end lost 0 bases, the J end lost 3 bases, and 9 bases lay between the germline ends. The CDR3 loop spans 15 amino acids. CDR3 sequence reads: CASSLVTGDTGELFF. CDR3 bases: TGCGCCAGCAGCTTGGTTACGGGGGACACCGGGGAGCTGTTTTTT.

The CDR3 region is CASSLGPGNSGNTIYF. The CDR3 DNA is TGTGCCAGCAGTTTAGGACCGGGGAATTCGGGAAACACCATATATTTT. This sequence joins TRBV28 and TRBJ1-3; D ambiguous. CDR1 is MDHEN and CDR2 is SYDVKM in the germline V gene. V dropped 2 bases and J dropped 4 bases, with 15 bases sitting between them. The CDR3 loop spans 16 amino acids.

The CDR3 DNA reads as TGTGCCACCAGTGGCGGGACCTACGAGCAGTACTTC. Residues: CATSGGTYEQYF. V is TRBV24-1 and J is TRBJ2-7, with a weak D call TRBD2 (6 bases). The CDR3 spans 12 residues. Per the germline V gene, CDR1 is KGHDR and CDR2 is SFDVKD. Between the trimmed V and J ends, which lost 5 bases and 2 bases, there was a span of 6 bases.

The DNA of the CDR3 is TGTGCCAGCGCCCAGGGGACAGCCTTAAGTGGCTACACCTTC. Protein product: CASAQGTALSGYTF. This chain connects TRBV9 to TRBJ1-2; 7 nucleotides match TRBD1. This CDR3 comprises 14 residues. Per the germline V gene, CDR1 is SGDLS and CDR2 is YYNGEE. With 7 bases clipped from V and 7 bases from J, the junction kept 13 bases outside the gene matches.